A single sample is the source of the 13 T cell receptor beta chains below, sequenced in a study of vaccination and CD4 T cells after COVID-19. The treatment denotes: approximately 9-day PBMC culture with coronavirus spike peptide pools or control peptides (ViraFEST assay). The Oncomine TCR Beta short-read assay was what sequenced the DNA obtained from cultured CD4+ T cells. Via MiXCR, TCRdb re-called the PCR reads, giving one row per CDR3 protein. The data show more than 10,000 distinct CDR3 sequences, more than 20% seen once. Their antigens remain unidentified. The specimen comprised CD4+ T cells from blood, cultured in vitro, sampled after SARS-CoV-2 vaccination. The receptors here all came from a human donor who had recovered from COVID-19.

This clonotype came up a few times. This sequence joins TRBV7-3 and TRBJ2-2; 8 bases match TRBD1. Trimming cost V 6 bases and J 1 base; bases outside gene matches: 7. CDR1 is SGHTA and CDR2 is FQGTGA in the germline V gene. The CDR3 runs to 16 residues. The CDR3 sequence is CASRQAGGKNTGELFF. CDR3 nucleotide sequence: TGTGCCAGCAGACAGGCAGGGGGCAAGAACACCGGGGAGCTGTTTTTT.

By frequency in the sample, this clonotype is medium-sized. This chain links TRBV5-4 with TRBJ2-5; 9 bases are shared with TRBD2. The trim removed 3 bases at V and 0 bases at J, leaving 6 bases unmatched. Germline-derived CDR1 and CDR2 are SGHNT and YYREEE (reference sequence). This CDR3 is 16 amino acids long. The CDR3 sequence: CASSWTSELYQETQYF. The CDR3 DNA is TGTGCCAGCAGCTGGACTAGCGAATTGTACCAAGAGACCCAGTACTTC.

This chain joins TRBV24-1 and TRBJ2-1, with 10 nucleotides matching TRBD1. With V trimmed by 7 bases and J by 5 bases, 4 bases remained unmatched. The CDR3 is made up of 14 amino acids. The germline gives CDR1 KGHDR, CDR2 SFDVKD. DNA for the CDR3: TGTGCCACCAGCCGGGACAGGGGTGACAATGAGCAGTTCTTC. This encodes CATSRDRGDNEQFF.

CDR3 sequence (DNA): TGCAGTGCTAGAGAAGGGGCGGGACGGGGAGAGACCCAGTACTTC. The encoded protein is CSAREGAGRGETQYF. The chain combines TRBV20-1 with TRBJ2-5, with D perhaps matching TRBD2 (6 bases). This CDR3 contains 15 residues. Trimming pared 0 bases from V and 4 bases from J, leaving 15 bases between. The germline V gene has CDR1 DFQATT and CDR2 SNEGSKA (reference sequence).

The V and J genes are TRBV10-1 and TRBJ2-7; 8 bases line up with TRBD1. This CDR3 region has 16 residues. Germline V gene data show CDR1 as WNHNN and CDR2 as SYGVQD (reference sequence). J was trimmed by 3 bases and V by 2 bases; bases with no gene match: 9. CDR3 sequence: CASSEVSGTGDYEQYF. For the CDR3, the DNA is TGCGCCAGCAGTGAGGTCTCGGGGACAGGAGACTACGAGCAGTACTTC.

This sequence joins TRBV5-1 and TRBJ1-1; TRBD1 aligns across 10 bases. Germline CDR1 and CDR2: SGHRS and YFSETQ. Trimming at V came to 5 bases and at J to 10 bases, leaving 8 bases not matched to a gene. The CDR3 spans 13 residues. CDR3 loop: CASRNDRGRGAFF. CDR3 bases: TGCGCCAGCAGAAATGACAGGGGGCGCGGAGCTTTCTTT.

This clonotype was counted only a few times. This chain links TRBV7-9 with TRBJ1-1; D not certain. Germline V CDR1 and CDR2: SEHNR, FQNEAQ (reference sequence). This CDR3 is 15 amino acids long. Deletions cut 1 base from V and 2 bases from J, with 11 bases between. The CDR3 here is CASSLGSSVNTEAFF. For the CDR3, the DNA is TGTGCCAGCAGCTTAGGGTCATCGGTCAACACTGAAGCTTTCTTT.

The gene calls are TRBV5-4 and TRBJ1-1; D uncertain. The germline V and J ends were trimmed by 0 bases and 0 bases, with 18 bases remaining between them. The germline gives CDR1 SGHNT, CDR2 YYREEE (reference sequence). The CDR3 length is 18 residues. This chain's CDR3 is CASSLVPGSLIMNTEAFF. The CDR3 region has the DNA TGTGCCAGCAGCTTGGTCCCAGGCTCCCTTATCATGAACACTGAAGCTTTCTTT.

V and J are TRBV4-1 and TRBJ2-4; 9 positions match TRBD2. This CDR3 has 17 residues. Germline values: CDR1 MGHRA, CDR2 YSYEKL. V lost 0 bases to trimming and J lost 1 base; unmatched junction nucleotides: 4. The CDR3 loop is CASSQEGGGGAKNIQYF. The DNA of the CDR3 is TGCGCCAGCAGCCAAGAGGGCGGGGGGGGGGCCAAAAACATTCAGTACTTC.

This clonotype was seen a handful of times. The chain has TRBV27 and TRBJ1-5, with D hard to call. With 6 bases removed from V and 0 bases from J, the gap between germline ends came to 9 bases. Germline CDR1 reads MNHEY; CDR2 reads SMNVEV (reference sequence). The CDR3 runs 14 residues. The CDR3 DNA reads TGTGCCAGCAGCCCCCTTATTAGCAATCAGCCCCAGCATTTT. Protein: CASSPLISNQPQHF.

The sample holds a few counts of this clonotype. The rearrangement joins TRBV6-2 or TRBV6-3 to TRBJ1-2; TRBD1 might be the D (5 bases). V gave up 5 bases and J gave up 4 bases, with 17 bases separating them. The length of the CDR3 is 15 residues. Germline V gives CDR1 MNHEY, CDR2 SVGEGT. The CDR3 loop is CASSNAGSGGYGYTF. In DNA, the CDR3 is TGTGCCAGCAGTAACGCAGGGTCGGGTGGCTATGGCTACACCTTC.

The chain combines TRBV28 with TRBJ2-1; D is undetermined. Trimming removed 2 bases at V and 7 bases at J, with 9 bases between. Per the germline V gene, CDR1 is MDHEN and CDR2 is SYDVKM. The CDR3 sequence is 13 residues long. The CDR3 here is CASSLALSNEQFF. CDR3 bases: TGTGCCAGCAGTTTAGCCTTAAGTAATGAGCAGTTCTTC. The full variable domain, completed using reference TRBV28 and TRBJ2-1, is DVKVTQSSRYLVKRTGEKVFLECVQDMDHENMFWYRQDPGLGLRLIYFSYDVKMKEKGDIPEGYSVSREKKERFSLILESASTNQTSMYLCASSLALSNEQFFGPGTRLTVL.

There are a few counts of this clonotype. The chain employs TRBV29-1 and TRBJ2-5, with no clear D. The CDR3 sequence is 11 residues long. CDR1 is SQVTM, CDR2 ANQGSEA, per germline. V was cut by 5 bases and J by 0 bases, with 4 bases left in between. CDR3 residues: CSVPNQETQYF. Here the CDR3 DNA reads TGCAGCGTTCCGAACCAAGAGACCCAGTACTTC.